This T cell receptor beta chain originates from a study of cytomegalovirus exposure and HLA in healthy donors. Findings and limits, study-wide: Later on, analysis showed that most CMV-associated TCR beta chains appeared to be HLA-restricted. Both high specificity and high sensitivity reportedly marked the classifier's diagnosis of cytomegalovirus status.

The donors were healthy bone marrow donors. The PCR used 60 Vbeta and 13 Jbeta primers. As originally analysed: As a later analysis found, there were approximately 80 million unique TCR beta chains, of which roughly 11 million were shared. The method was immunoSEQ multiplex PCR; TCRdb's version includes in-frame clones alone and lacks a portion of them. The V and J calls and clone size were taken over from that table, and D and trimming were inferred from the DNA. The sample shows 200,000 to 300,000 clones, about 86% of them seen only once. This CDR3 has 15 residues. CDR1 SGHDT and CDR2 YYEEEE come from the germline V gene. V lost 0 bases and J 4 bases, leaving 10 bases between the germline ends. A word on this clone: Its antigen is unknown.

The chain uses TRBV5-6 and TRBJ2-2; TRBD1 might be the D (6 bases). This TCR derives from an older woman in good health and CMV-seropositive. The specimen sequenced was PBMCs. CDR3 protein: CASSLAVTGTGELFF. The CDR3 DNA sequence: TGTGCCAGCAGCTTGGCCGTGACAGGCACCGGGGAGCTGTTTTTT.